The rows below give T cell receptor beta chains drawn from one sample of a study of T cells in Graves' hyperthyroidism and ophthalmopathy. TCRdb re-derived calls from the multiplex PCR reads in MiXCR, one entry per CDR3 protein. The data show around 500,000 distinct CDR3 sequences, 22% seen once. Specimen: blood. The receptors were gathered from a woman in her seventies with Graves' ophthalmopathy. The conserved cysteine and the conserved F or W are not part of the CDR3 here.

v_call	j_call	cdr3_aa
TRBV12-3/TRBV12-4	TRBJ2-3	ASSPPGLAGPDTQY
TRBV2	TRBJ2-7	ASTLTSGSYEQY
TRBV28	TRBJ2-7	ASSRTSGNSYEQY
TRBV7-9	TRBJ2-1	ASSLYVLAGNNEQF
TRBV7-9	TRBJ1-5	ASSSTFDPYQPQH
TRBV12-5	TRBJ2-1	ASGLVLRGLAEKTTYNEQF
TRBV6-1	TRBJ2-7	ASSEPSGTSGRKRQY
TRBV7-2	TRBJ1-2	ASSLSTNGGYT
TRBV3-1	TRBJ2-1	ASSHAGTGAYNEQF
TRBV20-1	TRBJ1-5	SARLLGRSDGPQH
TRBV28	TRBJ2-7	ASSLSLGTPDYEQY
TRBV29-1	TRBJ2-7	SSSGTGEGEQY
TRBV6-1	TRBJ1-1	ASSWGGTGMNTEAF
TRBV28	TRBJ1-2	ASSPGGRTYGYT
TRBV7-9	TRBJ2-3	ASGKADTQY
TRBV7-9	TRBJ1-1	ASSFTGTGGTEAF